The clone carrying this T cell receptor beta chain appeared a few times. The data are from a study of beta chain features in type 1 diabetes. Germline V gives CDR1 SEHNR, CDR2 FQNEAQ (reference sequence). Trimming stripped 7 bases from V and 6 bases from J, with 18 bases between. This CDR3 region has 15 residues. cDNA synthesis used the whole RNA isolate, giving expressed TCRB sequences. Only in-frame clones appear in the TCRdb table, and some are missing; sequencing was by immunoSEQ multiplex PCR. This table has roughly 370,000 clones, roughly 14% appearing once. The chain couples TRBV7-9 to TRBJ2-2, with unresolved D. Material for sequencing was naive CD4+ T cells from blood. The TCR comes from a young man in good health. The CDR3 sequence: CASTWRRDPSGELFF. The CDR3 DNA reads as TGTGCCAGCACTTGGCGGCGAGATCCGTCCGGGGAGCTGTTTTTT.